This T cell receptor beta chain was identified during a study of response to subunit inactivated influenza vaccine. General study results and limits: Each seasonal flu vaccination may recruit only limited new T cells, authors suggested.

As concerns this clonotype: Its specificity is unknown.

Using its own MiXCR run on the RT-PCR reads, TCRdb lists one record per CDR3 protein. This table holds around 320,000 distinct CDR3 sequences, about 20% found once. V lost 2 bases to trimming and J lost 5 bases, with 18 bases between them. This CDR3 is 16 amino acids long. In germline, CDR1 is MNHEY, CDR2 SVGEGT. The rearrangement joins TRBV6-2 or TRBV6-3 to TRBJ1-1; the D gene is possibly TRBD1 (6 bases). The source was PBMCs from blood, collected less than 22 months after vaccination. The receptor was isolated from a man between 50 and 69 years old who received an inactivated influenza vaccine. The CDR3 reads CASSYPLRGARTEAFF. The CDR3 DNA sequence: TGTGCCAGCAGTTACCCCTTACGGGGGGCGCGGACTGAAGCTTTCTTT.